The rows below give T cell receptor beta chains drawn from one sample of a study of shared clonotypes between healthy human individuals. Clones were sequenced by immunoSEQ multiplex PCR, and TCRdb holds only the in-frame ones, with some missing. The repertoire holds around 2.1 million clones, with 95% as singletons. Input material: naive CD4+ T cells sorted from blood. These receptors were taken from a man aged 18 to 30 in good health. Both conserved end residues are part of each CDR3. Each record gives: J gene, V gene, CDR3 length, clone size, D gene, CDR3 DNA, CDR3 protein. The D gene is left open where the match is weak. Clone size is stated in some rows and not others, as once, few, many or a class when expanded.

TRBJ1-6	TRBV7-8	12	few	-	TGTGCCAGCAGCCGGGATTCTAACCCCCTCCACTTT	CASSRDSNPLHF
TRBJ1-6	TRBV2	14	once	TRBD1	TGTGCCAGCAGTCGGGAGGGGGCAAATTCACCCCTCCACTTT	CASSREGANSPLHF
TRBJ2-5	TRBV6-5	11	-	TRBD2	TGTGCTGTGGGGAGGGGAGAGACCCAGTACTTC	CAVGRGETQYF
TRBJ1-5	TRBV30	13	-	TRBD1	TGTGCCTGGAGGGACAGGTTGAATCAGCCCCAGCATTTT	CAWRDRLNQPQHF
TRBJ2-6	TRBV6-5	16	-	-	TGTGCCAGCAGTTACTCGAGGACCTCTGGGGCCAACGTCCTGACTTTC	CASSYSRTSGANVLTF
TRBJ2-1	TRBV7-6	20	-	TRBD2	TGTGCCAGCAGCACACCGACTAGCGGGACCAAGAACGGGGCCTACAATGAGCAGTTCTTC	CASSTPTSGTKNGAYNEQFF
TRBJ1-4	TRBV6-5	14	-	-	TGTGCCAGCAGTTACTCGGCAGGGGATGAAAAACTGTTTTTT	CASSYSAGDEKLFF
TRBJ1-3	TRBV5-1	15	-	-	TGCGCCAGCAGCTTGCAGGGGAGCTCTGGAAACACCATATATTTT	CASSLQGSSGNTIYF
TRBJ2-2	TRBV13	15	-	-	TGTGCCAGCAGCTTACCGCGGGGCGCGACCGGGGAGCTGTTTTTT	CASSLPRGATGELFF
TRBJ2-5	TRBV18	16	-	-	TGTGCCAGCTCATCGACAGGTTTATTCGGCAAAGAGACCCAGTACTTC	CASSSTGLFGKETQYF
TRBJ2-3	TRBV18	15	-	-	TGTGCCAGCTCACCACCGGGAACGACCACAGATACGCAGTATTTT	CASSPPGTTTDTQYF
TRBJ1-2	TRBV10-3	14	-	TRBD1	TGTGCCATCAGTGCGGGGACAGGGGATTATGGCTACACCTTC	CAISAGTGDYGYTF
TRBJ2-3	TRBV2	14	-	TRBD1	TGTGCCAGCAAAATCGACAGGGGGGCAGATACGCAGTATTTT	CASKIDRGADTQYF
TRBJ2-1	TRBV10-3	15	-	TRBD1	TGTGCCATCAGTGGGGGACAGGGGGCTTACAATGAGCAGTTCTTC	CAISGGQGAYNEQFF
TRBJ2-1	TRBV7-9	13	once	-	TGTGCCAGCAGCTTACTCGAGGGAGGCCCCACCTTCTTC	CASSLLEGGPTFF
TRBJ2-7	TRBV5-4	15	once	TRBD1	TGTGCCAGCAGCTTGGGAGGACAGGGACACTACGAGCAGTACTTC	CASSLGGQGHYEQYF
TRBJ2-1	TRBV5-1	16	-	TRBD2	TGCGCCAGCAGCTTACCAACCGGGACTACCTTCGATGAGCAGTTCTTC	CASSLPTGTTFDEQFF
TRBJ2-5	TRBV28	17	-	TRBD2	TGTGCCAGCAGTTTACCTCTAGCGGGGGGGATACAAGAGACCCAGTACTTC	CASSLPLAGGIQETQYF
TRBJ1-1	TRBV29-1	12	-	-	TGCAGCGTTACTCAGGGCCCCACTGAAGCTTTCTTT	CSVTQGPTEAFF
TRBJ1-3	TRBV11-2	17	-	-	TGTGCCAGCAGCTTAGAGGGACGGACTAGCTCTGGAAACACCATATATTTT	CASSLEGRTSSGNTIYF
TRBJ2-5	TRBV2	13	-	-	TGTGCCAGCAGGCCGGGACCACGGGAGACCCAGTACTTC	CASRPGPRETQYF
TRBJ1-1	TRBV18	12	-	-	TGTGCCAGCTCACGACAGGATCTTGAAGCTTTCTTT	CASSRQDLEAFF
TRBJ2-7	TRBV5-1	15	-	-	TGCGCCAGCAGCCCCGGTGATAGCGGTTACTACGAGCAGTACTTC	CASSPGDSGYYEQYF
TRBJ2-7	TRBV6-6	13	-	TRBD1	TGTGCCAGCAGGACAGGGGCCAGCCACGAGCAGTACTTC	CASRTGASHEQYF
TRBJ2-2	TRBV2	12	few	TRBD2	TGTGCCAGCAGTCGGGAGGCCGGGGAGCTGTTTTTT	CASSREAGELFF
TRBJ1-2	TRBV16	16	-	-	TGTGCCAGCAGCCTGAGCGGGGGGGTAAAGATCTATGGCTACACCTTC	CASSLSGGVKIYGYTF